This T cell receptor (beta chain) derives from a study of T cells in narcolepsy. The wider study: Enrolled donors included narcolepsy type 1 or type 2 patients and healthy controls. Study-wide findings and caveats: Blood of same and different patients, but not healthy controls, reportedly held recurring autoreactive clonotypes.

Repertoires were generated with immunoSEQ multiplex PCR, while TCRdb's copy carries only in-frame clones and drops some. Seen here are about 41,000 clones, around 88% observed once, and the top ten hold less than 1.5%. Between the trimmed V and J ends, which lost 1 base and 0 bases, there was a span of 6 bases. This CDR3 is built from 14 residues. CDR1 is LGHNT, CDR2 FRNRAP, per germline. A few counts support this clone. Its matching antigen is unknown. This sequence joins TRBV12-5 and TRBJ1-1, with D unclear. This TCR derives from a human donor with narcolepsy. Material for sequencing was CD45RA- memory CD4+ T cells from PBMCs. This chain's CDR3 is CASGLGRLNTEAFF. Written as DNA, the CDR3 is TGTGCTAGTGGTTTGGGACGACTGAACACTGAAGCTTTCTTT.